This T cell receptor beta chain was observed in a study of T cells in localized non-small cell lung cancer. Study-level points and caveats: Sequencing, confined to only one tumor region, leaves heterogeneity possible.

Worth noting for this clone: The antigen is not known.

The assay was immunoSEQ multiplex PCR, and TCRdb's table has in-frame clones only and misses some. Of over 65,000 clones in the sample, 65% to 85% were seen once. Germline V gene sequence: CDR1 MNHNY, CDR2 SVGAGI (reference sequence). The CDR3 is 14 residues long. The V gene end was trimmed by 2 bases and the J gene end by 6 bases; junction bases not matched to a gene: 4. The starting material was peripheral blood, obtained before any cancer treatment. The chain recombines TRBV6-6 with TRBJ1-1; 9 nucleotides line up with TRBD1. The sequence came from a female donor older than 55 with stage I lung adenocarcinoma. The CDR3 DNA reads TGTGCCAGCAGTTACAGGGGACAGGGCGCTGAAGCTTTCTTT. Residues: CASSYRGQGAEAFF.